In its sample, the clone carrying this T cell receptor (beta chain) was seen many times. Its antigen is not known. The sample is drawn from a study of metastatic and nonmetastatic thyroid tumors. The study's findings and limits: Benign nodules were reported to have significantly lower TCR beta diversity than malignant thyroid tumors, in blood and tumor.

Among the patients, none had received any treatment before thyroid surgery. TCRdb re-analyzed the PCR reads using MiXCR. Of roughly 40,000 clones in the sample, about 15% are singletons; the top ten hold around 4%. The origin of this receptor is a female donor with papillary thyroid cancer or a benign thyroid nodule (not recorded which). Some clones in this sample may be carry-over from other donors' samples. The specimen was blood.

In nucleotides, the CDR3 is TGCGCCAGCAGCTTGGCGGTTTCCGGGGAGCTGTTTTTT. Its protein is CASSLAVSGELFF. V and J are TRBV5-1 and TRBJ2-2, with D unclear. V lost 0 bases, J lost 6 bases, and 6 bases lay in between. Germline CDR1 is SGHRS and CDR2 is YFSETQ. This CDR3 is 13 amino acids long.